Listed here are 7 T cell receptor beta chains from one sample, sequenced in a study of Graves' ophthalmopathy and Graves' hyperthyroidism. The TCR beta CDR3 regions underwent amplification from RNA transcripts. Second-round multiplex PCR came after a first-round RT-PCR that employed HTBI primers. TCRdb fed the multiplex PCR reads into MiXCR, producing one record per CDR3 protein. The sample includes hundreds of thousands of distinct CDR3 sequences, roughly two fifths of them seen just once. The sequencing input was peripheral blood. The receptors were sampled from an adult man with Graves' ophthalmopathy.

This clonotype occurred a few times. This chain's CDR3 is CASSPGVRGYGYTF. DNA for the CDR3: TGTGCCAGCAGCCCTGGGGTAAGAGGGTATGGCTACACCTTC. This chain connects TRBV6-5 to TRBJ1-2; D gene unclear. The V end was cut by 6 bases, the J end by 5 bases, with 16 bases between. Germline CDR1 MNHEY, CDR2 SVGAGI. The CDR3 loop spans 14 amino acids.

This chain uses TRBV7-9 with TRBJ2-3, with 7 bases that match TRBD1. Germline CDR1 and CDR2: SEHNR and FQNEAQ (reference sequence). CDR3 length: 12 residues. V lost 5 bases and J lost 6; bases outside the gene matches: 2. The CDR3 sequence is CASSSRGDTQYF. CDR3 DNA sequence: TGTGCCAGCAGCAGCAGGGGGGATACGCAGTATTTT.

Turning to this clonotype: A read error may explain this, as a much larger clone is one base away. The rearrangement uses TRBV20-1 and TRBJ2-7, with D perhaps matching TRBD1 (6 bases). The CDR3 runs 13 residues. Per the germline V gene, CDR1 is DFQATT and CDR2 is SNEGSKA (reference sequence). The CDR3 nucleotides read TGCGGTGCTACGGACAGTGCCTCCTACGAGCAGTACTTC. Protein product: CGATDSASYEQYF.

This clonotype was observed a handful of times. The rearrangement joins TRBV14 to TRBJ2-7; 13 bases line up with TRBD2. This CDR3 is 15 amino acids long. Germline loops: CDR1 SGHDN, CDR2 FVKESK. Losses at the gene ends were 5 bases for V and 5 bases for J; bases not matched to a gene: 6. CDR3 sequence (DNA): TGTGCCAGCAGCTACCGACTAGCGGGAGGCAACGAGCAGTACTTC. The encoded protein is CASSYRLAGGNEQYF.

This clonotype was observed once. In nucleotides, the CDR3 is TGCAGCGTTGCTTCGGGCAGGGGGACCCAGTACTTC. It translates to CSVASGRGTQYF. The chain carries TRBV29-1 and TRBJ2-5; D is perhaps TRBD1 (6 bases). CDR3 size: 12 residues. Per germline, CDR1 SQVTM and CDR2 ANQGSEA. Trimming removed 4 bases at V and 7 bases at J, with 13 bases between. The whole variable domain, remainder taken from reference TRBV29-1 and TRBJ2-5, is SAVISQKPSRDICQRGTSLTIQCQVDSQVTMMFWYRQQPGQSLTLIATANQGSEATYESGFVIDKFPISRPNLTFSTLTVSNMSPEDSSIYLCSVASGRGTQYFGPGTRLLVL.

The chain links TRBV15 to TRBJ2-5; 8 nucleotides line up with TRBD2. Trimming at V came to 1 base and at J to 5 bases, leaving 3 bases not matched to a gene. CDR3 size: 14 residues. In germline, CDR1 is LNHNV, CDR2 YYDKDF (reference sequence). The CDR3 sequence: CATSRVAGMETQYF. In DNA, the CDR3 is TGTGCCACCAGCAGAGTAGCGGGGATGGAGACCCAGTACTTC.

This clonotype was seen at least ten times. V gene TRBV11-2 combines with J gene TRBJ2-5; D perhaps matches TRBD2 (6 bases). Germline CDR1 reads SGHAT; CDR2 reads FQNNGV. There are 14 residues in the CDR3. Trimming took 2 bases from V and 5 from J, leaving 12 bases between them. The CDR3 region has the DNA TGTGCCAGCAGCTTATTTCGGAGGGTGGAGACCCAGTACTTC. Encoded protein: CASSLFRRVETQYF.